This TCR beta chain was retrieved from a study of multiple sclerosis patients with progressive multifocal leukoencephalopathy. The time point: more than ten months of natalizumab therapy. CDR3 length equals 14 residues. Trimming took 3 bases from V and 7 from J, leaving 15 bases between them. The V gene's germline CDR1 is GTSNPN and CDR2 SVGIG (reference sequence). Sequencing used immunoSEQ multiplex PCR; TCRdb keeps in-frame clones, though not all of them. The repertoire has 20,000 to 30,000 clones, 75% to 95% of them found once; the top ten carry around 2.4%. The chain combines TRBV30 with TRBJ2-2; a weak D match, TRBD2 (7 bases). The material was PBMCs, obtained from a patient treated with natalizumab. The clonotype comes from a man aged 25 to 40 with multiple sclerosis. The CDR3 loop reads CAWSPRGANGELFF. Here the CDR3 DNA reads TGTGCCTGGAGCCCCCGGGGGGCTAACGGGGAGCTGTTTTTT. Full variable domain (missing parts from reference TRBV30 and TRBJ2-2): SQTIHQWPATLVQPVGSPLSLECTVEGTSNPNLYWYRQAAGRGLQLLFYSVGIGQISSEVPQNLSASRPQDRQFILSSKKLLLSDSGFYLCAWSPRGANGELFFGEGSRLTVL.